One sample yielded the 23 T cell receptor beta chains listed below, sequenced in a study of CD8 T cells in Susac syndrome. With random hexamers, reverse transcription was performed on about 0.45 to 1 ug of RNA. MiXCR, applied by TCRdb to the immunoSEQ multiplex PCR reads, yields one record per CDR3 protein. Of about 140,000 distinct CDR3 sequences listed, roughly 95% are singletons. The sequenced material came from CD4+ T cells from PBMCs. The receptors come from a human donor with multiple sclerosis.

This clonotype was seen only a few times. The V gene is TRBV20-1, the J gene TRBJ2-1, with TRBD1 identical over 8 bases. The CDR3 covers 12 residues. The J segment lost 7 bases and the V segment lost 8 bases, leaving 7 bases of the junction unmatched. CDR1 DFQATT and CDR2 SNEGSKA come from the germline V gene (reference sequence). CDR3 DNA sequence: TGCAGTACTACTAGACAGGGGAATGAGCAGTTCTTC. It translates to CSTTRQGNEQFF.

The rearrangement links TRBV6-2 or TRBV6-3 to TRBJ2-7; no clear D. Germline-derived CDR1 and CDR2 are MNHEY and SVGEGT. V was cut by 6 bases and J by 3 bases, with 9 bases left in between. The CDR3 sequence is 12 residues long. CDR3 nucleotide sequence: TGTGCCAGCAGCGCCCCTATCTACGAGCAGTACTTC. It codes for CASSAPIYEQYF.

V and J are TRBV5-5 and TRBJ1-5; D gene uncertain. In germline, CDR1 is SGHKS, CDR2 YYEKEE (reference sequence). This CDR3 comprises 14 residues. With 5 bases removed from V and 9 bases from J, the gap between germline ends came to 18 bases. The CDR3 DNA reads as TGTGCCAGCAGTGAGGACCTGGCAGTTGTGCCCCAGCATTTT. Translated: CASSEDLAVVPQHF. Filled out from reference TRBV5-5 and TRBJ1-5, the complete variable domain reads DAGVTQSPTHLIKTRGQQVTLRCSPISGHKSVSWYQQVLGQGPQFIFQYYEKEERGRGNFPDRFSARQFPNYSSELNVNALLLGDSALYLCASSEDLAVVPQHFGDGTRLSIL.

This CDR3 is CASKSGGNTEAFF. The CDR3 region has the DNA TGTGCCAGTAAGAGCGGGGGGAACACTGAAGCTTTCTTT. J is TRBJ1-1 and V is TRBV19; maybe TRBD1 (5 bases). Trimming removed 7 bases from V and 1 base from J, with 10 bases in between. The CDR3 totals 13 residues. CDR1 LNHDA and CDR2 SQIVND come from the germline V gene (reference sequence).

The rearrangement joins TRBV28 to TRBJ2-6; a possible D gene is TRBD2 (6 bases). Germline V lookup: CDR1 MDHEN, CDR2 SYDVKM. The CDR3 contains 21 residues. V was clipped by 3 bases and J by 4 bases, with 28 bases between them. The CDR3 DNA sequence: TGTGCCAGCAGTTTTCGTGCCGGGACTCTAAAACGAGCCTCCGGGGCCAACGTCCTGACTTTC. Translation gives CASSFRAGTLKRASGANVLTF.

This CDR3 reads CASSPGTPFEQYF. CDR3 sequence (DNA): TGTGCCAGCAGCCCCGGGACCCCCTTCGAGCAGTACTTC. The chain joins TRBV3-1 to TRBJ2-7, with D perhaps assigned TRBD1 or TRBD2 (5 bases each). V was cut by 4 bases and J by 6 bases, with 13 bases left in between. CDR3 length: 13 amino acids. Germline assignment: CDR1 LGHDT and CDR2 YNNKEL (reference sequence).

DNA of the CDR3: TGCAGTGCTAGATGGCTAGCGGGATTTGTGGATGAGCAGTTCTTC. Translating it yields CSARWLAGFVDEQFF. The rearrangement joins TRBV20-1 to TRBJ2-1, with 9 nucleotides matching TRBD2. V lost 2 bases, J lost 8 bases, and 10 bases stayed unmatched. This CDR3 comprises 15 residues. Germline V gene data show CDR1 as DFQATT and CDR2 as SNEGSKA (reference sequence).

This rearrangement joins TRBV2 to TRBJ1-5; D perhaps matches TRBD1 (6 bases). The germline V gene has CDR1 SNHLY and CDR2 FYNNEI. This CDR3 contains 13 residues. The germline V and J ends were trimmed by 8 bases and 4 bases, with 12 bases remaining between them. The CDR3 loop reads CASGRDKNQPQHF. DNA for the CDR3: TGTGCCAGCGGCCGGGACAAGAATCAGCCCCAGCATTTT.

This clonotype has only a few counts. The CDR3 nucleotides are TGTGCCACCAGTTCATCCGGGAAAGGGTCCGAGCAGTACTTC. It yields the protein CATSSSGKGSEQYF. This chain joins TRBV24-1 and TRBJ2-7; D is possibly TRBD2 (5 bases). V was cut by 6 bases and J by 6 bases, with 17 bases left in between. Germline V CDR1 and CDR2: KGHDR, SFDVKD. The CDR3 extends over 14 amino acids.

The gene calls are TRBV24-1 and TRBJ2-5; 8 bases agree with TRBD2. Unmatched junction bases numbered 9, after V lost 9 bases and J lost 4 bases. The CDR3 sequence is 14 residues long. The germline CDR1 and CDR2 sequences are KGHDR and SFDVKD. CDR3 region: CATASAGGPETQYF. The CDR3 coding sequence is TGTGCCACCGCCAGCGCGGGAGGCCCAGAGACCCAGTACTTC.

The chain combines TRBV6-5 with TRBJ2-7; D remains ambiguous. This CDR3 region has 16 residues. Germline assignment: CDR1 MNHEY and CDR2 SVGAGI. Trimming left V 5 bases short and J 3 bases short, with 20 bases between. The CDR3 coding sequence is TGTGCCAGCAGTCACCACCGGTCGGGCAGAAACTACGAGCAGTACTTC. This sequence encodes CASSHHRSGRNYEQYF.

This chain joins TRBV5-4 and TRBJ2-3, with D perhaps matching TRBD2 (6 bases). CDR1 SGHNT and CDR2 YYREEE come from the germline V gene (reference sequence). V lost 0 bases, J lost 6 bases, and 11 bases lay in between. The length of the CDR3 is 14 residues. The CDR3 sequence is CASSLALAPDTQYF. CDR3 nucleotide sequence: TGTGCCAGCAGCTTGGCACTAGCACCTGATACGCAGTATTTT.

The chain carries TRBV3-1 and TRBJ1-6; TRBD1 aligns across 7 bases. The CDR3 loop spans 15 amino acids. Germline CDR1 reads LGHDT; CDR2 reads YNNKEL (reference sequence). V lost 4 bases and J lost 14; bases outside the gene matches: 14. The CDR3 here is CASSPTGRQGRALHF. The DNA for the CDR3 is TGTGCCAGCAGCCCGACGGGGAGACAGGGAAGGGCCCTCCACTTT.

J is TRBJ1-5 and V is TRBV15; D ambiguous. Germline values: CDR1 LNHNV, CDR2 YYDKDF (reference sequence). V gave up 1 base and J gave up 3 bases, with 4 bases separating them. This CDR3 has 13 amino acids. The DNA for the CDR3 is TGTGCCACCAGCAGAGCTAACAATCAGCCCCAGCATTTT. Protein sequence: CATSRANNQPQHF.

The chain recombines TRBV12-3 or TRBV12-4 with TRBJ2-5, with D perhaps TRBD1 (6 bases). This CDR3 contains 15 residues. The V end lost 2 bases, the J end lost 1 base, and 11 bases lay between the germline ends. CDR3 in amino acids: CASSLNTGFQETQYF. CDR3 DNA sequence: TGTGCCAGCAGTTTAAACACAGGGTTCCAAGAGACCCAGTACTTC.

The gene calls are TRBV27 and TRBJ1-6; tentative D call: TRBD1 (6 bases). The germline V and J ends were trimmed by 6 bases and 8 bases, with 14 bases remaining between them. CDR1 is MNHEY, CDR2 SMNVEV, per germline (reference sequence). The CDR3 sequence is 14 residues long. The CDR3 DNA reads as TGTGCCAGCAGGCGACAGGAGCCGTATTCACCCCTCCACTTT. Amino acids: CASRRQEPYSPLHF.

V is TRBV6-5 and J is TRBJ2-7; D is tentatively TRBD1 or TRBD2 (5 bases each). V was shortened by 6 bases and J by 0 bases, with 15 bases between the two germline ends. The CDR3 covers 15 residues. Germline loops: CDR1 MNHEY, CDR2 SVGAGI. CDR3 DNA sequence: TGTGCCAGCAGCAACTTTCCAGGGAGCTCCTACGAGCAGTACTTC. It encodes CASSNFPGSSYEQYF.

CDR3 DNA: TGTGCCAGCTCACCCTGGGGGGGAAGAGAGCAGTTCTTC. Its protein product is CASSPWGGREQFF. The genes are TRBV18 and TRBJ2-1, with 7 bases fitting TRBD2. This CDR3 is built from 13 residues. In germline, CDR1 is KGHSH, CDR2 LQKENI. J was trimmed by 10 bases and V by 3 bases; bases with no gene match: 6.

V gene TRBV18 combines with J gene TRBJ2-7; no firm D call. The CDR3 consists of 14 residues. CDR1 is KGHSH, CDR2 LQKENI, per germline. Trimming cost V 3 bases and J 4 bases, with 13 bases left between them. CDR3 coding DNA: TGTGCCAGCTCACCCCCCGCAGGATTGTACGAGCAGTACTTC. This gives the protein CASSPPAGLYEQYF.

This chain links TRBV28 with TRBJ2-2; TRBD1 matches 7 bases. Germline V gene sequence: CDR1 MDHEN, CDR2 SYDVKM. V gave up 8 bases and J gave up 4 bases; unmatched junction bases: 7. The CDR3 loop spans 14 amino acids. CDR3 sequence reads: CASSRQGSTGELFF. CDR3 DNA: TGTGCCAGCTCAAGACAGGGATCCACCGGGGAGCTGTTTTTT.

The rearrangement uses TRBV28 and TRBJ2-7, with 8 positions matching TRBD1. V shed 2 bases and J 12 bases; nucleotides not matched to a gene: 9. This CDR3 comprises 13 residues. Looked up from germline, CDR1 is MDHEN and CDR2 is SYDVKM. CDR3: CASSLVDQGALYF. In DNA, the CDR3 is TGTGCCAGCAGTTTAGTGGACCAGGGGGCCTTGTACTTC.

The chain links TRBV15 to TRBJ1-1; a weak D match, TRBD1 (5 bases). V lost 0 bases and J 8 bases, leaving 10 bases between the germline ends. Germline V gene data show CDR1 as LNHNV and CDR2 as YYDKDF (reference sequence). This CDR3 spans 13 amino acids. The CDR3 reads CATSRDPGAEAFF. The CDR3, as DNA: TGTGCCACCAGCAGAGATCCCGGGGCAGAAGCTTTCTTT.

The chain has TRBV27 and TRBJ2-3; weak D call: TRBD2 (5 bases). The CDR3 runs to 14 residues. The germline gives CDR1 MNHEY, CDR2 SMNVEV (reference sequence). Trimming took off 5 bases at V and 2 bases at J, with 11 bases between the two ends. CDR3 coding DNA: TGTGCCAGCAGTCCCGCGGGTTTCACAGATACGCAGTATTTT. Encoded protein: CASSPAGFTDTQYF.